Detailed here is one T cell receptor (beta chain). As processed by the authors: Cell counts per sample came from amplifying reference gene primers. Method: immunoSEQ multiplex PCR; TCRdb's copy keeps in-frame clones and lacks some. V and J calls and clone size are as listed in that table; D and trimming were resolved from the DNA. The profile shows about 80,000 clones, roughly nine tenths of them singletons. This specimen comes from a study of blood T cell repertoires in COVID-19. Overall study: PBMCs, B-cell-depleted T cells, or T cells were the source of the cDNA or gDNA that made up the material.

V shed 3 bases and J shed 4 bases, with 13 bases lying between them. This CDR3 is 14 amino acids long. Germline-derived CDR1 and CDR2 are MGHRA and YSYEKL. This chain uses TRBV4-1 with TRBJ2-7, with D possibly matching TRBD2 (7 bases). This TCR was sampled from a man aged 25-45 years with acute or convalescent COVID-19. Input material: peripheral blood. The CDR3 coding sequence is TGCGCCAGCAGCCAGGAGGGGGGGGCTTACGAGCAGTACTTC. Its translation: CASSQEGGAYEQYF.